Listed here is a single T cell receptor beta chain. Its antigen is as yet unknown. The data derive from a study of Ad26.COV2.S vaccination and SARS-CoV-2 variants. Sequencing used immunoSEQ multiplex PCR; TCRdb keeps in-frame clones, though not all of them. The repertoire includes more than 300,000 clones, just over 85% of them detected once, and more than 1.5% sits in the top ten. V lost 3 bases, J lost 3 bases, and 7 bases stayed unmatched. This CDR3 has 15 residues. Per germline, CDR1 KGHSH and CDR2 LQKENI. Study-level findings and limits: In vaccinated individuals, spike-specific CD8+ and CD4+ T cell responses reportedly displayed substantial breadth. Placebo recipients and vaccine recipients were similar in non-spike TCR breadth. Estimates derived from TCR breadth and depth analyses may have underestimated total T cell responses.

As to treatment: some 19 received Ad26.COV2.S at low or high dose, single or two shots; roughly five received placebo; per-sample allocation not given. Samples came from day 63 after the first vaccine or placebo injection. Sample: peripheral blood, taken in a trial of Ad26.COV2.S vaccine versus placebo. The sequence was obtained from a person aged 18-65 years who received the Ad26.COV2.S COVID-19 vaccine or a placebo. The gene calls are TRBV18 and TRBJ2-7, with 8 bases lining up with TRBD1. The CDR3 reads CASSPGRGQIYEQYF. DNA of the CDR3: TGTGCCAGCTCACCCGGCAGGGGGCAAATCTACGAGCAGTACTTC. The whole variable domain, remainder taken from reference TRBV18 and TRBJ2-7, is NAGVMQNPRHLVRRRGQEARLRCSPMKGHSHVYWYRQLPEEGLKFMVYLQKENIIDESGMPKERFSAEFPKEGPSILRIQQVVRGDSAAYFCASSPGRGQIYEQYFGPGTRLTVT.